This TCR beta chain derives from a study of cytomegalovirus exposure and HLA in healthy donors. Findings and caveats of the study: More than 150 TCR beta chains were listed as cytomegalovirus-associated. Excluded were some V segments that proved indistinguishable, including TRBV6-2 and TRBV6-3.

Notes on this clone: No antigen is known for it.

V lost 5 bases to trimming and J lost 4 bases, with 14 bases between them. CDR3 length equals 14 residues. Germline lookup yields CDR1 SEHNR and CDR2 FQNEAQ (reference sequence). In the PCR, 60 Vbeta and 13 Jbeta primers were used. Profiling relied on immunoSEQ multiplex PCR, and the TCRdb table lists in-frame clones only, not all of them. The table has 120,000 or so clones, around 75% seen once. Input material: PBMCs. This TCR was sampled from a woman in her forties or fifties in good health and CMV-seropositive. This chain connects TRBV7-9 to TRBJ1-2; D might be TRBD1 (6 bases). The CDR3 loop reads CASSVSGDTYGYTF. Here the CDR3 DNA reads TGTGCCAGCAGCGTATCAGGGGATACCTATGGCTACACCTTC.